This TCR beta chain was observed in a study of blood T cell repertoires in COVID-19. About the research overall: Sites across the United States, Italy and Spain contributed samples from acute and convalescent COVID-19. PBMCs, B-cell-depleted T cells, or T cells provided the cDNA or gDNA that made up the material.

Original data processing: From reference gene primer amplification, estimates of nucleated cell counts were derived. Clones were sequenced by immunoSEQ multiplex PCR, and TCRdb holds only the in-frame ones, with some missing. V and J calls and clone size are those listed in that table; D and trimming were worked out from the DNA. The data show about 70,000 clones, under 90% seen once. Germline CDR1 is SEHNR and CDR2 is FQNEAQ (reference sequence). The length of the CDR3 is 14 residues. V lost 5 bases and J lost 4; bases outside the gene matches: 6. This sequence joins TRBV7-9 and TRBJ1-2; 8 positions match TRBD1. Sequenced material: peripheral blood. The clonotype was recovered from a man in his 70s who had recovered from COVID-19. CDR3 nucleotide sequence: TGTGCCAGCAGCGAACAGGGGGAGGGCTATGGCTACACCTTC. It is translated as CASSEQGEGYGYTF.